This T cell receptor beta chain was documented in a study of blood T cells in healthy people across ages. Study overall: About one barcoded beta molecule was captured per two T cells (by template switching). Study results and limitations: Researchers report that TCR beta diversity correlated strongly with naive T cell percentage.

J gave up 11 bases and V 5 bases, and 8 bases lay outside the gene matches. The CDR3 extends over 12 amino acids. CDR1 and CDR2 (germline): SEHNR, FQNEAQ (reference sequence). It was with a sample-barcoded 5' primer and a J-beta primer mix that a second PCR of about 6 to 12 cycles was run. MiXCR was run by TCRdb on the 5' RACE reads, yielding one entry per CDR3 protein. Of approximately 830,000 distinct CDR3 sequences listed, approximately 65% were seen once; the top ten hold roughly a quarter. This clonotype was detected once. Antigen specificity is unknown. Samples each yielded at least 5.5 micrograms of total RNA.

The rearrangement uses TRBV7-9 and TRBJ2-7, with 8 bases aligning to TRBD1. The sequenced material came from blood. This clonotype originated in a man between 25 and 39 years old in good health. The CDR3 DNA sequence: TGTGCCAGCAGCCTGGCGGGACAGGAGGAGTACTTC. The encoded protein is CASSLAGQEEYF.